This entry describes one T cell receptor (beta chain). The same CDR3 also results from other DNA sequences found in this sample. Profiling relied on immunoSEQ multiplex PCR, and the TCRdb table lists in-frame clones only, not all of them. The sample records about 530,000 clones, about 89% being singletons. The entry originates in a study of blood T cell repertoires in COVID-19. This CDR3 is built from 15 residues. Trimming took 3 bases from V and 0 from J, leaving 10 bases between them. Germline V lookup: CDR1 SGDLS, CDR2 YYNGEE. The clonotype comes from a woman between 45 and 60 years old with COVID-19, enrolled during active disease. Sequenced material: peripheral blood. This chain links TRBV9 with TRBJ1-3; D is undetermined. CDR3 bases: TGTGCCAGCAGCGGCGGTCGAGGCTCTGGAAACACCATATATTTT. This translates into CASSGGRGSGNTIYF.